The source of this T cell receptor beta chain is a study of technical replicates of blood from a handful of donors. Germline V CDR1 and CDR2: MNHEY, SMNVEV (reference sequence). The CDR3 spans 15 residues. Deletions cut 5 bases from V and 2 bases from J, with 10 bases between. Sequenced by immunoSEQ multiplex PCR; TCRdb stores in-frame clones only, minus some. The sample includes 60,000 to 65,000 clones, 65% to 90% of them seen just once. Sequencing was carried out using PBMCs. The clonotype comes from a human donor in good health. Some clones in this sample may be carry-over from other donors' samples. The rearrangement joins TRBV27 to TRBJ1-6, with D possibly being TRBD1 (5 bases). The CDR3 DNA reads as TGTGCCAGCAGTGCCAGGGATGCCTATAATTCACCCCTCCACTTT. This encodes CASSARDAYNSPLHF.